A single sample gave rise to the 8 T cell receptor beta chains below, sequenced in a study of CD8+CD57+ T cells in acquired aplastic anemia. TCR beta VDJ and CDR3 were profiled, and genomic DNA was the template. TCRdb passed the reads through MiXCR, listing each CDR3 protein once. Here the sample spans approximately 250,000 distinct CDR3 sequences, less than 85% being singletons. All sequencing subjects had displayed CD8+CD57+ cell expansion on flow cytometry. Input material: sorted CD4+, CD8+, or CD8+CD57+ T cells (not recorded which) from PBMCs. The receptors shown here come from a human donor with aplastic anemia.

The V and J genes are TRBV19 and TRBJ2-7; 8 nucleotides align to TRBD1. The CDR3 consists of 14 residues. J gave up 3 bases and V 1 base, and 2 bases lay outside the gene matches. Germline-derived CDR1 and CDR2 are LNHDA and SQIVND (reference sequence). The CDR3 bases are TGTGCCAGTAGTATAGGACAGGGGATCTACGAGCAGTACTTC. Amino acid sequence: CASSIGQGIYEQYF.

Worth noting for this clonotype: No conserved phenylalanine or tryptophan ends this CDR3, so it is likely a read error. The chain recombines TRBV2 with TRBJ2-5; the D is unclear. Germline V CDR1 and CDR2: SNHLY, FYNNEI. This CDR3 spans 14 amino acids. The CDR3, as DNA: TGTGCCACCAGCGATGGCTGCAGCCAAGAGCCCCAGTACGTG. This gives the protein CATSDGCSQEPQYV.

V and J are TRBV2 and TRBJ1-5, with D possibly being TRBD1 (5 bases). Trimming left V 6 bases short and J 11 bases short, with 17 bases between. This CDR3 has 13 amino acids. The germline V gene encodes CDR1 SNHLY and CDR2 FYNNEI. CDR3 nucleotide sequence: TGTGCCAGCAGCGATAGAGGGACTCATACCCAGCATTTT. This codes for CASSDRGTHTQHF.

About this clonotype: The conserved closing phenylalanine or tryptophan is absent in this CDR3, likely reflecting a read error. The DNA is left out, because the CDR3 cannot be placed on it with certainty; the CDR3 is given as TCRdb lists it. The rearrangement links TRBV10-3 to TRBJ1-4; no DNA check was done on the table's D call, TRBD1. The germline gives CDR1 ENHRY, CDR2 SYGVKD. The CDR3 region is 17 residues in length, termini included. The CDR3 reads CAISEGDLNNQPQNFFY.

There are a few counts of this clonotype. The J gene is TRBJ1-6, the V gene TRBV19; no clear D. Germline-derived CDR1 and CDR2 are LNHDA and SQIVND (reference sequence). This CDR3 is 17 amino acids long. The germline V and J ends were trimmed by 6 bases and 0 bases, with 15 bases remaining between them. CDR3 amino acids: CASSNPTSASYNSPLHF. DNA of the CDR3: TGTGCCAGTAGCAACCCAACTAGCGCCTCCTATAATTCACCCCTCCACTTT.

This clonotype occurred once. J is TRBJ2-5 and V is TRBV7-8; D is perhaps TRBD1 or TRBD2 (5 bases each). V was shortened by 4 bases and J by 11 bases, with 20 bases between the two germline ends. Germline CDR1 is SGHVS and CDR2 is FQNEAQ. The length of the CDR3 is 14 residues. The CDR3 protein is CASSWGCGPDTQYF. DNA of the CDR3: TGTGCCAGCAGCTGGGGGTGCGGCCCCGATACGCAGTACTTC.

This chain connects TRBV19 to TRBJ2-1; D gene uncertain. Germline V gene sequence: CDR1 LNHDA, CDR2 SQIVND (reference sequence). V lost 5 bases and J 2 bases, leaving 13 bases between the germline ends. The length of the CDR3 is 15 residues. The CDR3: CASSHRNGAYNEQFF. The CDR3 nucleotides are TGTGCCAGTAGTCACCGTAACGGAGCCTACAATGAGCAGTTCTTC.

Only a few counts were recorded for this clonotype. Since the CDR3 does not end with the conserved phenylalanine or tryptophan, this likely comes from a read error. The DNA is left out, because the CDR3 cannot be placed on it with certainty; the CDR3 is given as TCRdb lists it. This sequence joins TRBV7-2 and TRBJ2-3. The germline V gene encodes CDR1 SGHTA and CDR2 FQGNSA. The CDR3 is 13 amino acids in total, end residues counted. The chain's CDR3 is CASSSADTQYFCL.